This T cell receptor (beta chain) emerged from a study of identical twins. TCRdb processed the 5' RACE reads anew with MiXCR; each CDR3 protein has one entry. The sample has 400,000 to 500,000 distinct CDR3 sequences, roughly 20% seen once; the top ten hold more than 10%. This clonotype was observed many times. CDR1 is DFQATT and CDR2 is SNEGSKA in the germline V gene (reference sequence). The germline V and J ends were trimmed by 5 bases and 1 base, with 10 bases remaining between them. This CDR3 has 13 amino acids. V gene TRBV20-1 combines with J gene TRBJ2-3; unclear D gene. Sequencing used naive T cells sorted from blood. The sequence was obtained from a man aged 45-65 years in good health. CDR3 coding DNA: TGCAGTGCTGGCCCCCGGGGCACAGATACGCAGTATTTT. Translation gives CSAGPRGTDTQYF.